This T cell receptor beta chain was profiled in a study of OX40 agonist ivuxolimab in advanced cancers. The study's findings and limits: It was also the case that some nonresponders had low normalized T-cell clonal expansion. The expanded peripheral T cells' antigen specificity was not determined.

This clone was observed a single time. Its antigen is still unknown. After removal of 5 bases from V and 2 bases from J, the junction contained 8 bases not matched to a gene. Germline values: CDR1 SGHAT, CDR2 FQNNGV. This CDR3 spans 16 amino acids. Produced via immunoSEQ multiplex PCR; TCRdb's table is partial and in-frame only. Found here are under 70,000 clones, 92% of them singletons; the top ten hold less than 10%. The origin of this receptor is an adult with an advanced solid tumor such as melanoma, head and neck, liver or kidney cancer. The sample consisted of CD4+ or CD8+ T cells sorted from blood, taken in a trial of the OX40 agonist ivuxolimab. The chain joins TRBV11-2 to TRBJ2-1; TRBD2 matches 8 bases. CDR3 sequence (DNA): TGTGCCAGCAGCCGGAGCGGGGGCGGTACCTACAATGAGCAGTTCTTC. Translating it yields CASSRSGGGTYNEQFF.